The 6 T cell receptor beta chains presented below share a single source sample, sequenced in a study of blood T cells in healthy people across ages. Combining a sample-barcoded 5' primer with a J-beta primer mix, a second PCR ran for about 7 to 11 cycles. Via MiXCR, TCRdb re-called the 5' RACE reads, giving one row per CDR3 protein. The sample lists about 1.5 million distinct CDR3 sequences, about 45% occurring once. Sequenced sample: blood. Receptor source: a young woman in good health.

This clonotype was recorded at least ten times. This chain joins TRBV12-3 or TRBV12-4 and TRBJ1-2, with D perhaps TRBD1 (6 bases). Trimming removed 4 bases from V and 4 bases from J, with 13 bases in between. This CDR3 has 14 amino acids. The CDR3 DNA follows: TGTGCCAGCAGTTCGGGACAAGGAATCTATGGCTACACCTTC. It specifies CASSSGQGIYGYTF.

This clonotype showed up just a few times. This chain links TRBV11-2 with TRBJ2-7; possibly TRBD2 for D (5 bases). CDR1 is SGHAT, CDR2 FQNNGV, per germline. This CDR3 has 20 amino acids. V dropped 0 bases and J dropped 3 bases, with 27 bases sitting between them. CDR3 DNA: TGTGCCAGCAGCTTAGAACTAGGGTTTGCCGTAGTGGGGAGTCACTACGAGCAGTACTTC. Translated, it gives CASSLELGFAVVGSHYEQYF.

J is TRBJ1-4 and V is TRBV28, with TRBD1 matching over 7 bases. Trimming at V came to 5 bases and at J to 7 bases, leaving 10 bases not matched to a gene. The CDR3 sequence is 15 residues long. Germline values: CDR1 MDHEN, CDR2 SYDVKM. CDR3: CASSPRTGLVEKLFF. The CDR3 nucleotides are TGTGCCAGCAGTCCAAGGACAGGTCTTGTTGAAAAACTGTTTTTT.

The chain has TRBV3-1 and TRBJ2-2; 7 nucleotides agree with TRBD1. The CDR3 spans 16 residues. The ends lost 6 bases at V and 0 bases at J; junction bases unmatched: 7. Germline CDR1 LGHDT, CDR2 YNNKEL (reference sequence). The CDR3 here is CASRFAGTANTGELFF. The CDR3 nucleotides are TGTGCCAGCAGGTTCGCTGGGACAGCGAACACCGGGGAGCTGTTTTTT.

The rearrangement uses TRBV11-2 and TRBJ2-7; no firm D call. The germline CDR1 and CDR2 sequences are SGHAT and FQNNGV. The CDR3 covers 12 residues. V was shortened by 4 bases and J by 2 bases, with 6 bases between the two germline ends. The CDR3 nucleotides are TGTGCCAGCAGCTCACATGCCTACGAGCAGTACTTC. Translated, it gives CASSSHAYEQYF.

The V call is TRBV9, the J call TRBJ2-5, with 7 bases aligning to TRBD1. Germline assignment: CDR1 SGDLS and CDR2 YYNGEE. Trimming took 3 bases from V and 11 from J; bases not matched to a gene: 16. This CDR3 is built from 15 residues. The CDR3 reads CASSAEGTAWDEQYF. The CDR3 nucleotides read TGTGCCAGCAGCGCCGAAGGGACAGCTTGGGATGAGCAGTACTTC.